This is a list of T cell receptor beta chains from one sample in a study of blood T cell repertoires in COVID-19. The repertoire was sequenced with immunoSEQ multiplex PCR; TCRdb's copy has only in-frame clones and lacks some. The data show 110,000 or so clones, around 85% seen once. The material sequenced was peripheral blood. The receptors derive from a man between 45 and 60 years old with acute or convalescent COVID-19. Each CDR3 is given with its conserved first and last residue. Fields, in order: D gene, J gene, clone size, V gene, CDR3 DNA, CDR3 protein. A D gene is named only where the DNA matches it firmly. The size field is filled for only some rows; it gives once, few, many or a size class.

NA | TRBJ2-2 | few | TRBV9 | TGTGCCAGCAGCCCGACAGCTCTGAACACCGGGGAGCTGTTTTTT | CASSPTALNTGELFF
NA | TRBJ1-1 | NA | TRBV30 | TGTGCCTGGAGTGGCCAGCCCGGGGCTGAAGCTTTCTTT | CAWSGQPGAEAFF
TRBD1 | TRBJ1-2 | NA | TRBV28 | TGTGCCAGCAGTCCGCCCGACAGGGGTAATGGCTACACCTTC | CASSPPDRGNGYTF
NA | TRBJ2-2 | NA | TRBV6-6 | TGTGCCAGCCAAAAGCGGACTGCGAACACCGGGGAGCTGTTTTTT | CASQKRTANTGELFF
TRBD1 | TRBJ1-6 | NA | TRBV6-5 | TGTGCCAGCAGAGGACGGGACAGGGGGCAATCACCCCTCCACTTT | CASRGRDRGQSPLHF
TRBD1 | TRBJ2-3 | NA | TRBV11-2 | TGTGCCAGCAGCTTCGGGACAGGCACAGATACGCAGTATTTT | CASSFGTGTDTQYF
TRBD1 | TRBJ1-6 | NA | TRBV6-6 | TGTGCCAGCAGGCCCGGGACAGTCGAGTCACCCCTCCACTTT | CASRPGTVESPLHF
NA | TRBJ1-5 | NA | TRBV10-1 | TGCGCCCCAAAAATATGGGCCCTAAATCAGCCCCAGCATTTT | CAPKIWALNQPQHF
TRBD1 | TRBJ2-7 | once | TRBV28 | TGTGCCAGCAGGACCCACAGGGGCCAAGACTCTTACGAGCAGTACTTC | CASRTHRGQDSYEQYF
TRBD1 | TRBJ1-4 | NA | TRBV15 | TGTGCCACCAGCAAAAGACAGGGCGAAAAACTGTTTTTT | CATSKRQGEKLFF
NA | TRBJ1-6 | NA | TRBV7-9 | TGTGGCGCGGGGGGGCTGAATTCACCCCTCCACTTT | CGAGGLNSPLHF
NA | TRBJ1-4 | NA | TRBV11-2 | TGTGCCAGCAGCCTCCGGGGGATTTCTAATGAAAAACTGTTTTTT | CASSLRGISNEKLFF
NA | TRBJ2-1 | once | TRBV9 | TGTGCCAGCAGCCGCTCCCCGGGCAATGAGCAGTTCTTC | CASSRSPGNEQFF
TRBD1 | TRBJ2-1 | NA | TRBV4-1 | TGCGCCAGCAGCCAAGAGACAGGGGCTATTTTTGAGCAGTTCTTC | CASSQETGAIFEQFF
NA | TRBJ2-6 | NA | TRBV27 | TGTGCCAGCAGTTCGGCAGGGATTTCGGGGGCCAACGTCCTGACTTTC | CASSSAGISGANVLTF
TRBD2 | TRBJ2-1 | NA | TRBV10-2 | TGCGCCAGCAGAATGAGTCCTAGCGGGGGGTACAATGAGCAGTTCTTC | CASRMSPSGGYNEQFF
NA | TRBJ1-5 | NA | TRBV4-1 | TGCGCCAGCAGCCAAGGGGGGCCCAAAGATCAGCCCCAGCATTTT | CASSQGGPKDQPQHF
TRBD1 | TRBJ1-4 | NA | TRBV7-8 | TGTGCCAGCAGCCCAAGGACAGGACTCAATGAAAAACTGTTTTTT | CASSPRTGLNEKLFF
TRBD1 | TRBJ1-4 | NA | TRBV5-4 | TGTGCCAGCAGCTTGAGGGGGCGCGATGAAAAACTGTTTTTT | CASSLRGRDEKLFF
NA | TRBJ2-6 | NA | TRBV9 | TGTGCCAGCAGCCCTTCAGGGTCTGGGGCCAACGTCCTGACTTTC | CASSPSGSGANVLTF
NA | TRBJ2-5 | NA | TRBV4-1 | TGCGCCAGCAGCCCTAACCCGAGCGTTAAAGAGACCCAGTACTTC | CASSPNPSVKETQYF
NA | TRBJ1-1 | NA | TRBV9 | TGTGCCAGCAGCGTAGCCCCACGGGACACTGAAGCTTTCTTT | CASSVAPRDTEAFF
TRBD2 | TRBJ2-1 | NA | TRBV10-3 | TGTGCCATCGATGCGGGGGGTTACAATGAGCAGTTCTTC | CAIDAGGYNEQFF
NA | TRBJ2-7 | NA | TRBV7-9 | TGTGCCAGCAGCACAACAGCCTACGAGCAGTACTTC | CASSTTAYEQYF
TRBD1 | TRBJ2-5 | NA | TRBV7-9 | TGTGCCAGCAGCCTGCCGGACAGGGGAGAGACCCAGTACTTC | CASSLPDRGETQYF
NA | TRBJ1-1 | NA | TRBV6-5 | TGTGCCAGCAGTAAGTCCCGACAGACGAACACTGAAGCTTTCTTT | CASSKSRQTNTEAFF
TRBD1 | TRBJ2-7 | NA | TRBV29-1 | TGCAGCGTGGCTACAGGGGCCTACGAGCAGTACTTC | CSVATGAYEQYF
NA | TRBJ1-6 | once | TRBV7-9 | TGTGCCAGCAGCCCCGCGGGGTCACCCCTCCACTTT | CASSPAGSPLHF
TRBD1 | TRBJ1-5 | NA | TRBV28 | TGTGCCAGCTCCCCGACAGGGCCAAGCAATCAGCCCCAGCATTTT | CASSPTGPSNQPQHF
TRBD1 | TRBJ1-2 | once | TRBV2 | TGTGCCAGCAGGGACATAATTGACAGGGGGCACGAATATGGCTACACCTTC | CASRDIIDRGHEYGYTF
NA | TRBJ1-5 | NA | TRBV3-1/TRBV3-2 | TGTGCCAGCAGCCAAGAAAAAGACTCGGGGTATGAAAGCAATCAGCCCCAGCATTTT | CASSQEKDSGYESNQPQHF
NA | TRBJ1-2 | NA | TRBV10-3 | TGTGCCATCGGGGCCCAAGTGGGTGGCTACACCTTC | CAIGAQVGGYTF
NA | TRBJ2-3 | once | TRBV12-3/TRBV12-4 | TGTGCCAGCAGTACAGGGTCGGATACGCAGTATTTT | CASSTGSDTQYF
NA | TRBJ2-3 | NA | TRBV6-2/TRBV6-3 | TGTGCCAGCAGTTACGGGTGGCTAGAGGCAGATACGCAGTATTTT | CASSYGWLEADTQYF
NA | TRBJ1-5 | once | TRBV20-1 | TGCAGTGCTGGTGGAGGGTTCGAACAGCCCCAGCATTTT | CSAGGGFEQPQHF
TRBD2 | TRBJ2-2 | NA | TRBV9 | TGTGCCAGCAGCTCCCCTAGCGGGAGGACCGGGGAGCTGTTTTTT | CASSSPSGRTGELFF
NA | TRBJ1-5 | once | TRBV7-2 | TGTGCCAGCCTGCCAGCGGGACTCCTATTGGAGCCCCAGCATTTT | CASLPAGLLLEPQHF
TRBD1 | TRBJ1-6 | NA | TRBV23-1 | TGCGCCAGCAGTCGACAGGGACTGACCTGCTATAATTCACCCCTCCACTTT | CASSRQGLTCYNSPLHF
TRBD1 | TRBJ1-2 | few | TRBV19 | TGTGCCAGTAGTGAAGGGACAGGGGGCGTCTATGGCTACACCTTC | CASSEGTGGVYGYTF
TRBD1 | TRBJ1-2 | NA | TRBV5-1 | TGCGCCAGCAGCCTGAATGGACAGGGGCCCTATGGCTACACCTTC | CASSLNGQGPYGYTF
NA | TRBJ1-4 | NA | TRBV2 | TGTGCCAGCAGGCCTAGACGGGTCTCTAATGAAAAACTGTTTTTT | CASRPRRVSNEKLFF
TRBD1 | TRBJ1-2 | once | TRBV5-1 | TGCGCCAGCAGTCGTGGACAGGGAGACTATGGCTACACCTTC | CASSRGQGDYGYTF
NA | TRBJ1-6 | NA | TRBV6-4 | TGTGCCAGCAGGGAGAGACAGAATTCACCCCTCCACTTT | CASRERQNSPLHF
NA | TRBJ1-2 | NA | TRBV23-1 | TGCGCCAGCAGTCAATCGCGTTGCCCGGACAGCGCTGGTGGCTACACCTTC | CASSQSRCPDSAGGYTF
NA | TRBJ1-5 | NA | TRBV5-1 | TGCGCCAGCAGCTTGGATGGGCAGGGCAATCAGCCCCAGCATTTT | CASSLDGQGNQPQHF
TRBD1 | TRBJ1-6 | NA | TRBV6-6 | TGTGCCAGCAGTTCTTCCTGGACAGGGGAAAATTCACCCCTCCACTTT | CASSSSWTGENSPLHF
NA | TRBJ2-3 | NA | TRBV5-5 | TGTGCCAGCAGCTTGAGGAGCTCCACAGATACGCAGTATTTT | CASSLRSSTDTQYF
TRBD1 | TRBJ1-1 | once | TRBV5-4 | TGTGCCAGCAGCTCAGGGGGGTCTTCGCACACTGAAGCTTTCTTT | CASSSGGSSHTEAFF
NA | TRBJ1-1 | NA | TRBV2 | TGTGCCAGCAGTGCTAGGGTAGGGGACACTGAAGCTTTCTTT | CASSARVGDTEAFF
TRBD1 | TRBJ1-1 | NA | TRBV9 | TGTGCCAGCAGCGGTGCCGGGACAGAGGGGAGGACTGAAGCTTTCTTT | CASSGAGTEGRTEAFF
TRBD1 | TRBJ2-1 | NA | TRBV11-2 | TGTGCCAGCAGCTCGACAGGGGGGACCTACAATGAGCAGTTCTTC | CASSSTGGTYNEQFF